These 3 T cell receptor beta chains were all obtained from the same sample, sequenced in a study of shared clonotypes between healthy human individuals. Clones were sequenced by immunoSEQ multiplex PCR, and TCRdb holds only the in-frame ones, with some missing. The table includes more than 2,000,000 clones, over 90% detected once. Sequences were obtained from naive CD4+ T cells from PBMCs. Subset specified: CD45RA+ positively selected. All receptors derive from a man aged 18 to 30 in good health. Some clones in this sample may be carry-over from other donors' samples.

The chain uses TRBV4-1 and TRBJ2-5; tentatively, D is TRBD1 (6 bases). This CDR3 comprises 16 residues. Between the trimmed V and J ends, which lost 0 bases and 0 bases, there was a span of 11 bases. The germline gives CDR1 MGHRA, CDR2 YSYEKL. Written as DNA, the CDR3 is TGCGCCAGCAGCCAAGATCTTGGGGGCTACCAAGAGACCCAGTACTTC. This translates into CASSQDLGGYQETQYF.

The gene calls are TRBV7-2 and TRBJ2-3, with D hard to call. CDR1 is SGHTA, CDR2 FQGNSA, per germline. V was shortened by 5 bases and J by 6 bases, with 24 bases between the two germline ends. The CDR3 has 17 residues. The CDR3 loop reads CASSQGAVWRPNDTQYF. DNA of the CDR3: TGTGCCAGCAGCCAAGGAGCCGTCTGGAGACCCAACGATACGCAGTATTTT.

The V and J genes are TRBV14 and TRBJ1-2; D is undetermined. There are 13 residues in the CDR3. The V end was cut by 1 base, the J end by 5 bases, with 8 bases between. The germline gives CDR1 SGHDN, CDR2 FVKESK. Here the CDR3 DNA reads TGTGCCAGCAGCCAAGGTGAGGCATATGGCTACACCTTC. It codes for CASSQGEAYGYTF.